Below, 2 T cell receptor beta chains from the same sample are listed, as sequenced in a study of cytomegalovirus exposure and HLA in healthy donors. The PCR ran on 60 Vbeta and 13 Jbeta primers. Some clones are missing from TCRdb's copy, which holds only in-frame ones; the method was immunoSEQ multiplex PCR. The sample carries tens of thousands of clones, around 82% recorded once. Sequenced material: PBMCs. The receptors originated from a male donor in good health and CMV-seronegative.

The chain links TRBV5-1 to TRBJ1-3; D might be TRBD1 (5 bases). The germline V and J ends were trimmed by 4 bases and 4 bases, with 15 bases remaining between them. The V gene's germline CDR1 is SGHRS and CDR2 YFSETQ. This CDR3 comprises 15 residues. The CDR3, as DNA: TGCGCCAGCAGCCCTGCAGTGGGGCGCGGAAACACCATATATTTT. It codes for CASSPAVGRGNTIYF.

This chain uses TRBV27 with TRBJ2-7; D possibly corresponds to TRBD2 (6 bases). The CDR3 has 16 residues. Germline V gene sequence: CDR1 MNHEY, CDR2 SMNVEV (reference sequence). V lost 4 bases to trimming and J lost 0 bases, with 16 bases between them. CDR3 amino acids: CASSYQAGRDSYEQYF. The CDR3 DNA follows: TGTGCCAGCAGTTATCAAGCGGGTAGGGACTCCTACGAGCAGTACTTC.